At least ten counts were recorded for the clone carrying this T cell receptor beta chain. TCRdb re-called clones via MiXCR from the PCR reads. Here the sample spans 9,500 to 15,000 clones, roughly 30% being singletons. None of the patients had undergone any treatment ahead of thyroid surgery. This specimen comes from a study of metastatic and nonmetastatic thyroid tumors. Germline trimming cut 9 bases from V and 1 base from J; bases unmatched to any gene: 11. The germline V gene encodes CDR1 LNHDA and CDR2 SQIVND (reference sequence). CDR3 length equals 16 residues. The specimen was tumor tissue. The chain has TRBV19 and TRBJ1-5, with 8 bases identical to TRBD1. This clonotype originated in a female donor with papillary thyroid cancer or a benign thyroid nodule (not recorded which). Some clones in this sample may be carry-over from other donors' samples. The CDR3 DNA reads TGTGCCAGCTCCACAGGGGGGTATACGAGCAATCAGCCCCAGCATTTT. Its protein is CASSTGGYTSNQPQHF. The entire variable domain, with the rest obtained from reference TRBV19 and TRBJ1-5, is as follows: DGGITQSPKYLFRKEGQNVTLSCEQNLNHDAMYWYRQDPGQGLRLIYYSQIVNDFQKGDIAEGYSVSREKKESFPLTVTSAQKNPTAFYLCASSTGGYTSNQPQHFGDGTRLSIL.